This T cell receptor beta chain appears in the sequencing data of a study of blood T cells in healthy people across ages. A second PCR, run for roughly 7 to 11 cycles, used a sample-barcoded 5' primer plus a J-beta primer mix. TCRdb fed the 5' RACE reads into MiXCR, producing one record per CDR3 protein. The data hold more than 900,000 distinct CDR3 sequences, with about 28% observed a single time. This clonotype occurred a few times. Individuals who donated were healthy Caucasians from Russia aged roughly 6 to 100. The CDR3 loop spans 11 amino acids. CDR1 is DFQATT and CDR2 is SNEGSKA in the germline V gene (reference sequence). Trimming cost V 3 bases and J 4 bases, with 7 bases left between them. These data were also filed under a second study, of T cells of mothers and their children.

The source material was blood. This sequence joins TRBV20-1 and TRBJ2-7, with a tentative D call TRBD2 (6 bases). The sequence was collected from a woman aged 40 to 49 in good health. The CDR3 spells CSASGGYEQYF. The CDR3 DNA follows: TGCAGTGCTAGTGGGGGGTACGAGCAGTACTTC.